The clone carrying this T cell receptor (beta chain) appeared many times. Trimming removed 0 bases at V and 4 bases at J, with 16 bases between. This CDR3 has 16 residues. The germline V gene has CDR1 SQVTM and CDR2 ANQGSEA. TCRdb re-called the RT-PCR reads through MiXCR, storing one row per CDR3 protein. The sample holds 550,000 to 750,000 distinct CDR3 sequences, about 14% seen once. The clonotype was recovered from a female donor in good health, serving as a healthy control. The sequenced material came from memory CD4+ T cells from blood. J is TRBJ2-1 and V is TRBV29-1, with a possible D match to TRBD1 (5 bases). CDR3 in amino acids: CSVEDPTEKGYNEQFF. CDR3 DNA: TGCAGCGTTGAAGATCCGACAGAAAAGGGATACAATGAGCAGTTCTTC.